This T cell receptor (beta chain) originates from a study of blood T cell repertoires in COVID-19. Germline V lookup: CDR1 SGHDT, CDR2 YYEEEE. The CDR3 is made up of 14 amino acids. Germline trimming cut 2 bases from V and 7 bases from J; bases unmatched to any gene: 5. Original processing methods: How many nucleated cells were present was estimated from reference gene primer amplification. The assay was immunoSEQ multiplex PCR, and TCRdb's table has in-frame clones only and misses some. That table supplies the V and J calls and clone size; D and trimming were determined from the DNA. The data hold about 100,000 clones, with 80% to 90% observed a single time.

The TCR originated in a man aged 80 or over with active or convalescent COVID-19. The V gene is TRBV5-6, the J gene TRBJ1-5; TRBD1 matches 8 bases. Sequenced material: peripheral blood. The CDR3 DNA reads TGTGCCAGCAGCTTTGGACAGGGACGGCAGCCCCAGCATTTT. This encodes CASSFGQGRQPQHF.